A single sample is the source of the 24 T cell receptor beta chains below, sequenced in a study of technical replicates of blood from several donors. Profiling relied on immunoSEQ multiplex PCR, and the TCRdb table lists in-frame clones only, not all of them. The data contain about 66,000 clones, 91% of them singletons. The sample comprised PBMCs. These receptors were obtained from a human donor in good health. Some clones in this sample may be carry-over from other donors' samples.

The CDR3 DNA sequence: TGCGCCAGCAGCCAAGATGGGGCCTCACCCCTCCACTTT. Translation gives CASSQDGASPLHF. The V gene is TRBV4-3, the J gene TRBJ1-6, with a weak D call TRBD1 (5 bases). Germline V lookup: CDR1 LGHNA, CDR2 YSLEER. This CDR3 contains 13 residues. Trimming took 0 bases from V and 10 from J, leaving 7 bases between them.

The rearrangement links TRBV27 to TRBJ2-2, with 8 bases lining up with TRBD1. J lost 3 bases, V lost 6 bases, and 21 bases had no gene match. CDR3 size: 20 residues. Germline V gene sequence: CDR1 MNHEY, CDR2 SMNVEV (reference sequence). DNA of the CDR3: TGTGCCAGCAGCCCTAGACGGGCAGGGGGCAATCTTAGGGACACCGGGGAGCTGTTTTTT. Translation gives CASSPRRAGGNLRDTGELFF.

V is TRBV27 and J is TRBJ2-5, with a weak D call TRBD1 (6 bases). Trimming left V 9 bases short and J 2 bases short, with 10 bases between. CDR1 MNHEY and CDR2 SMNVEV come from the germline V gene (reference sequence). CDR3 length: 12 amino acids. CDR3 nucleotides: TGTGCCAGTGGACAGTCTCAAGAGACCCAGTACTTC. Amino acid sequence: CASGQSQETQYF.

The CDR3 DNA is TGTGCCAGCAGCACATTTACTAGCGCCGGGGAGCTGTTTTTT. Translation: CASSTFTSAGELFF. The chain carries TRBV7-2 and TRBJ2-2; 7 nucleotides line up with TRBD2. Losses at the gene ends were 5 bases for V and 6 bases for J; bases not matched to a gene: 6. This CDR3 is built from 14 residues. The germline CDR1 and CDR2 sequences are SGHTA and FQGNSA.

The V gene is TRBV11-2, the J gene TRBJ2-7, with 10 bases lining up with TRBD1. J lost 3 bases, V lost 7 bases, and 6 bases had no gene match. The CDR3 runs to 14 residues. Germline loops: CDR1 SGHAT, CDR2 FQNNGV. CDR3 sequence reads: CASTRDRGNYEQYF. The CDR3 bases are TGTGCCAGCACCCGGGACAGGGGTAACTACGAGCAGTACTTC.

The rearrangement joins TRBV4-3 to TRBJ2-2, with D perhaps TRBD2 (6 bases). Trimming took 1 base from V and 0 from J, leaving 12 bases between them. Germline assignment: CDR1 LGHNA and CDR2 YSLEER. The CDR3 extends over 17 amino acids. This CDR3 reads CASSQVPQRANTGELFF. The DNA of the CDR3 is TGCGCCAGCAGCCAAGTTCCGCAGCGGGCGAACACCGGGGAGCTGTTTTTT.

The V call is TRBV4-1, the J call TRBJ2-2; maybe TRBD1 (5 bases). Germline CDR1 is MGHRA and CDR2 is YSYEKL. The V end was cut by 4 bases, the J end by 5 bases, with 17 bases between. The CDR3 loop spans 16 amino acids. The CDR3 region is CASSPRPRGKTGELFF. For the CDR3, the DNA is TGCGCCAGCAGCCCTCGCCCTAGGGGTAAGACCGGGGAGCTGTTTTTT.

Written as DNA, the CDR3 is TGTGCCAGCCAACCCCTAGGCAGGGTCCACAATGAGCAGTTCTTC. Its protein product is CASQPLGRVHNEQFF. The chain recombines TRBV27 with TRBJ2-1; a possible D gene is TRBD1 (5 bases). Germline values: CDR1 MNHEY, CDR2 SMNVEV (reference sequence). Trimming took off 8 bases at V and 5 bases at J, with 19 bases between the two ends. CDR3 length: 15 amino acids.

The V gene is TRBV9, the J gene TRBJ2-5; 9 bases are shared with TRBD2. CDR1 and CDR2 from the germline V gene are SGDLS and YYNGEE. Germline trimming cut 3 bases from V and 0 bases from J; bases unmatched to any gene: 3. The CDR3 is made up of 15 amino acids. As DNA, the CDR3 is TGTGCCAGCAGCGGCGGGAGGGGGTACCAAGAGACCCAGTACTTC. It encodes CASSGGRGYQETQYF.

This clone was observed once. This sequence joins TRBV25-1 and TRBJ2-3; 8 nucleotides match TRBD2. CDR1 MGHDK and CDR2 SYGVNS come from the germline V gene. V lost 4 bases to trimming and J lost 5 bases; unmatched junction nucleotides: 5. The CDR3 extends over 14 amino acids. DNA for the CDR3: TGTGCCAGCAGTGGTCACGGGAGGGGAGATACGCAGTATTTT. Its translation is CASSGHGRGDTQYF.

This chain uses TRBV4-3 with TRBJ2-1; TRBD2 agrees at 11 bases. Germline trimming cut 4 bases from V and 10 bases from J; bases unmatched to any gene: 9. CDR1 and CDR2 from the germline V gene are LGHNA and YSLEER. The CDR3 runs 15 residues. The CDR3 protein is CASSPSLAGGQEQFF. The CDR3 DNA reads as TGCGCCAGCAGCCCCTCGCTAGCGGGAGGCCAAGAGCAGTTCTTC.

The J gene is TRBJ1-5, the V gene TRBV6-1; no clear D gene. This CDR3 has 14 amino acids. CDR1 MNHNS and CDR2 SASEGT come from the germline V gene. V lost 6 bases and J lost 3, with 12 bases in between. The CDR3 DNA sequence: TGTGCCAGCAGGGAGGACGGTAACAATCAGCCCCAGCATTTT. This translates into CASREDGNNQPQHF.

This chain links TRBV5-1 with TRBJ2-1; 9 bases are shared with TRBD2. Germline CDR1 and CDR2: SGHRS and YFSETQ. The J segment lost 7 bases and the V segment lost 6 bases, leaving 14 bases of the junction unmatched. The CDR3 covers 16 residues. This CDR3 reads CASNGGGRGSVNEQFF. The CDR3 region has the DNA TGCGCCAGCAACGGGGGCGGGAGGGGATCGGTGAATGAGCAGTTCTTC.

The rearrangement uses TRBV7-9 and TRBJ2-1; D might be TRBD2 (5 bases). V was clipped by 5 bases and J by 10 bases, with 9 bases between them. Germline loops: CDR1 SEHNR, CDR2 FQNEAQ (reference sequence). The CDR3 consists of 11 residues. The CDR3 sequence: CASSLSGEQFF. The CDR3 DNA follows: TGTGCCAGCAGCCTCTCGGGGGAGCAGTTCTTC.

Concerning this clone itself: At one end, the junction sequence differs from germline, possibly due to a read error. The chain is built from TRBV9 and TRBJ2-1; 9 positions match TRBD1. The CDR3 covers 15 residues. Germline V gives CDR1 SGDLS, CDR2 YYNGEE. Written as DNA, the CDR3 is TGTGCCAGCAGCGCGACGGGACAGGGTTACAATAAGCAGTTCTTC. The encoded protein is CASSATGQGYNKQFF.

In DNA form, the CDR3 reads TGTGCCAGCAGCTTCGACAGGGGTGGGGCCCTCCACTTT. This encodes CASSFDRGGALHF. V usage is TRBV5-4 and J usage is TRBJ1-6, with 8 bases matching TRBD1. The CDR3 is 13 amino acids. Germline lookup yields CDR1 SGHNT and CDR2 YYREEE (reference sequence). J lost 14 bases, V lost 2 bases, and 6 bases had no gene match.

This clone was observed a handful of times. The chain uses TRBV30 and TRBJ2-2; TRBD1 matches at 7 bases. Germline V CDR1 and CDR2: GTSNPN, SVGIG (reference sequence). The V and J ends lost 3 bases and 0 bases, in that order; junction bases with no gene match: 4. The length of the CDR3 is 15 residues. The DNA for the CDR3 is TGTGCCTGGAGCGATGGGACAGCGAACACCGGGGAGCTGTTTTTT. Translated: CAWSDGTANTGELFF.

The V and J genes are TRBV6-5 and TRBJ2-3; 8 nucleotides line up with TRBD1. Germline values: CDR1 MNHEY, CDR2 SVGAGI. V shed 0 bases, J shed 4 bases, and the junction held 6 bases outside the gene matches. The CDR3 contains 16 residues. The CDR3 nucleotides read TGTGCCAGCAGTTACTCGGGACAGGTCGGACCAGATACGCAGTATTTT. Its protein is CASSYSGQVGPDTQYF.

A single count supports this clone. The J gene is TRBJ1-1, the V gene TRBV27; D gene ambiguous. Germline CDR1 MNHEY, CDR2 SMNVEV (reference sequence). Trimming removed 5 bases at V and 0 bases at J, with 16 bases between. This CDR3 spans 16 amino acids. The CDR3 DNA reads TGTGCCAGCAGTCCCCTGGGCAGGCTCATGAACACTGAAGCTTTCTTT. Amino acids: CASSPLGRLMNTEAFF.

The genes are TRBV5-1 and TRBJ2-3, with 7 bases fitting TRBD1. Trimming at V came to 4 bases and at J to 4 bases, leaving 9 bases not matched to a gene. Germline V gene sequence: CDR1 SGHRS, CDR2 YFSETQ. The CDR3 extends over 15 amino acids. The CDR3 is CASSPTGRHSDTQYF. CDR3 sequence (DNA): TGCGCCAGCAGCCCGACAGGGCGGCATTCAGATACGCAGTATTTT.

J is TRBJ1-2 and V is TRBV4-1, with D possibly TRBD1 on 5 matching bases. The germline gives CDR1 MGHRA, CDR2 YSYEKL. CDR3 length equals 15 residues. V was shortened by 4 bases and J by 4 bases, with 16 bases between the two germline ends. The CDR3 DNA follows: TGCGCCAGCAGCCCTGACACATCAAGGGGCTATGGCTACACCTTC. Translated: CASSPDTSRGYGYTF.

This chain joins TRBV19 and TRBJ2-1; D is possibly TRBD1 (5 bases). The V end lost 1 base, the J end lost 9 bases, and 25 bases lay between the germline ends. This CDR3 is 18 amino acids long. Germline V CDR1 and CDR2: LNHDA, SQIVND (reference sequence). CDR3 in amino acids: CASSIVRVGPGAPSEQFF. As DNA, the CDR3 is TGTGCCAGTAGTATAGTCAGAGTTGGGCCTGGGGCGCCGTCTGAGCAGTTCTTC.

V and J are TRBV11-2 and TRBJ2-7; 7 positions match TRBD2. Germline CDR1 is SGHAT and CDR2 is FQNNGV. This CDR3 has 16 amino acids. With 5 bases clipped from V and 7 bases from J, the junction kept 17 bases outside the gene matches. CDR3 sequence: CASSPNSNLGAGEQYF. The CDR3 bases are TGTGCCAGCAGCCCCAACTCTAATCTTGGAGCGGGAGAGCAGTACTTC.

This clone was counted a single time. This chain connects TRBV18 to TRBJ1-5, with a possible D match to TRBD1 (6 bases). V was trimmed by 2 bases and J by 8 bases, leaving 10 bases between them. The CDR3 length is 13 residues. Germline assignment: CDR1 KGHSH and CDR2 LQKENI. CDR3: CASSPTGQEPQHF. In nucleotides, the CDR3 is TGTGCCAGCTCACCAACAGGGCAGGAGCCCCAGCATTTT.